There are a few counts of the clone carrying this TCR beta chain. Genomic DNA template from tumor biopsies or peripheral blood, about 600 ng to 6,004 ng input. The data stem from a study of T cells in tumors after PD-1 blockade. Sequenced by immunoSEQ multiplex PCR; TCRdb stores in-frame clones only, minus some. The repertoire has approximately 9,300 clones, 67% of them found once; the top ten carry about 12%. The specimen was tumor tissue, collected after anti-PD-1 treatment. This sequence originates from a human donor with basal cell carcinoma.

The DNA of the CDR3 is TGTGCCTGGACGCGCGGGACTGGGAATGAGCAGTTCTTC. Protein: CAWTRGTGNEQFF. The V gene is TRBV30, the J gene TRBJ2-1, with a tentative D call TRBD2 (6 bases). This CDR3 has 13 amino acids. CDR1 and CDR2 (germline): GTSNPN, SVGIG (reference sequence). V lost 4 bases and J lost 7, with 14 bases in between.